This TCR beta chain was recovered during a study of siplizumab effects on memory and regulatory T cells. Broader study findings: Alloreactive clones mapping to unstimulated subsets formed only a minor fraction.

V dropped 3 bases and J dropped 2 bases, with 7 bases sitting between them. There are 13 residues in the CDR3. Looked up from germline, CDR1 is SEHNR and CDR2 is FQNEAQ (reference sequence). As regards this clone: Its target is unknown.

The table came from immunoSEQ multiplex PCR; TCRdb's copy has only in-frame clones and leaves some out. The table lists around 61,000 clones, around 97% of them singletons. Sequenced unstimulated subsets in a few donor pairs: CD4+ naive, CD4+ memory, CD8+ naive, CD8+ effector memory, CD8+ TEMRA. This clonotype was sampled from a human donor in good health. This chain connects TRBV7-9 to TRBJ1-1; D gene unclear. The sequencing input was naive CD8+ T cells sorted from blood. The CDR3 reads CASSFGGNTEAFF. CDR3 nucleotides: TGTGCCAGCAGCTTCGGAGGAAACACTGAAGCTTTCTTT.